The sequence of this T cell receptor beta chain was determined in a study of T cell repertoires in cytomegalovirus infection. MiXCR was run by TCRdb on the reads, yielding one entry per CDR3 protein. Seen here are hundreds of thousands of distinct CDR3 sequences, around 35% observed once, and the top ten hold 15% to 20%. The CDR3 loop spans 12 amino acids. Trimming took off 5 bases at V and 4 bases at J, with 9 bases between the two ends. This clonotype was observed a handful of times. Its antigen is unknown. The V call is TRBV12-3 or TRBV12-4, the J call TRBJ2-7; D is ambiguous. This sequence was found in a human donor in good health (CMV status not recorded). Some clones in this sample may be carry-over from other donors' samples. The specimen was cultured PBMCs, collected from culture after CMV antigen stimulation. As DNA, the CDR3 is TGTGCCAGCAGTACTGGCCTGTACGAGCAGTACTTC. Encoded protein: CASSTGLYEQYF.